The entry below describes one TCR beta chain. Its antigen remains unknown. These data belong to a study of identical twins. A universal primer binding site was introduced by template switching. The final cDNA contained unique molecular identifiers. TCRdb processed the 5' RACE reads anew with MiXCR; each CDR3 protein has one entry. The data hold roughly 1.6 million distinct CDR3 sequences, with under 35% observed a single time. Study findings and constraints: Twins showed weaker excess sharing in their beta out-of-frame sequences. Compared with models, monozygotic twins showed more out-of-frame TCR alpha sharing. Insertions were reduced in abundant cord blood beta clonotypes but not in memory repertoires.

CDR1 DFQATT and CDR2 SNEGSKA come from the germline V gene (reference sequence). V gave up 5 bases and J gave up 7 bases; unmatched junction bases: 7. The CDR3 runs to 15 residues. Sample: cord blood. The chain links TRBV20-1 to TRBJ2-1; 14 bases are a match to TRBD2. The receptor's source is a newborn girl in good health. As DNA, the CDR3 is TGCAGTGCTGGGACTAGCGGGAGTCTTGGGAATGAGCAGTTCTTC. This translates into CSAGTSGSLGNEQFF.